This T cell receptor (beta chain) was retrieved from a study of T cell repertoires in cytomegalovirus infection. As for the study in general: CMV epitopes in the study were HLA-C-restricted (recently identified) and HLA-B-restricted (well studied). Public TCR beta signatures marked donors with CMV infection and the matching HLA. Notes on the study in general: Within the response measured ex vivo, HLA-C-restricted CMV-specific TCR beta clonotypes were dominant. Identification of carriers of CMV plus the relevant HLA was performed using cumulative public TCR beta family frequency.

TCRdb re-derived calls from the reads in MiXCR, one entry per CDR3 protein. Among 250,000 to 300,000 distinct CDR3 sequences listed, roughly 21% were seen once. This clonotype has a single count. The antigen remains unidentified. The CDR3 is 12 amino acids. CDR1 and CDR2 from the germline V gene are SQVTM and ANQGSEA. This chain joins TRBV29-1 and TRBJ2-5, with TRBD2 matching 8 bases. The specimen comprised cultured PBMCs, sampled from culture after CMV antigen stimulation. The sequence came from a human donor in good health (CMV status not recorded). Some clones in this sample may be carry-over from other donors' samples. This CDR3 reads CSAVRGGETQYF. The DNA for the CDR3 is TGCAGTGCCGTACGGGGGGGGGAGACCCAGTACTTC.